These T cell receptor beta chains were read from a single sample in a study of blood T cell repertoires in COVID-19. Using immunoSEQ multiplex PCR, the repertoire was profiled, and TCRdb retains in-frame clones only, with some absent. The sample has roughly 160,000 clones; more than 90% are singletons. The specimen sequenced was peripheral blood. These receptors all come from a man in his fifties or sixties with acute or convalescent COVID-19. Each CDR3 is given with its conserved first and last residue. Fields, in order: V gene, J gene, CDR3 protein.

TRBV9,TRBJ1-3,CASSGSRDRGNTIYF
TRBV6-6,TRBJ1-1,CASSRAASNTEAFF
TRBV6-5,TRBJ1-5,CASSRAGGNQPQHF
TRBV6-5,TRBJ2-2,CAGGLALWTGELFF
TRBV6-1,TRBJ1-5,CASSEAGPPGSNQPQHF
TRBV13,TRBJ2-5,CASSPRPQETQYF
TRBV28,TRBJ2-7,CASRPRLAGNSYEQYF
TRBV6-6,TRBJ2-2,CAAGAVNTGELFF
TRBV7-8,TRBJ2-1,CASSPPSVFNQFF
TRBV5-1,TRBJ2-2,CASSLGQNTGELFF
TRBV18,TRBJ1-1,CASSLSTGLGTEAFF
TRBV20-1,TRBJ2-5,CSANPKETQYF
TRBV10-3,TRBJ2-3,CALSGGSTDTQYF
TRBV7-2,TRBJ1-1,CASSWGRGSEAFF
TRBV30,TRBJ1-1,CAWSIAGNTEAFF
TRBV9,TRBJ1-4,CASTPGSEGRNEKLFF
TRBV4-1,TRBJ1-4,CASSQAEGGIEKLFF
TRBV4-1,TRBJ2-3,CASSPPQSTDTQYF
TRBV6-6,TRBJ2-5,CASSYSTTAQETQYF
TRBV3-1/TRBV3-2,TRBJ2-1,CASSPPIYPPSGGTYNEQFF
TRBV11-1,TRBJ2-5,CASSLASTQETQYF
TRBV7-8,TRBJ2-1,CASSHGLAAPRRNEQFF
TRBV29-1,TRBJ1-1,CSVARNTEAFF
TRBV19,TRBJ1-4,CASRMTGLVREKLFF
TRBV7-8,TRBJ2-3,CASSQTSGGEATQYF
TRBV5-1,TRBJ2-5,CASSPGQGGQETQYF
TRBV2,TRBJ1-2,CASSESVLPEAGYTF
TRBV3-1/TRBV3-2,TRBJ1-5,CASSQAGGYSNQPQHF
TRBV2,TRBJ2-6,CASSQPDRVRANVLTF